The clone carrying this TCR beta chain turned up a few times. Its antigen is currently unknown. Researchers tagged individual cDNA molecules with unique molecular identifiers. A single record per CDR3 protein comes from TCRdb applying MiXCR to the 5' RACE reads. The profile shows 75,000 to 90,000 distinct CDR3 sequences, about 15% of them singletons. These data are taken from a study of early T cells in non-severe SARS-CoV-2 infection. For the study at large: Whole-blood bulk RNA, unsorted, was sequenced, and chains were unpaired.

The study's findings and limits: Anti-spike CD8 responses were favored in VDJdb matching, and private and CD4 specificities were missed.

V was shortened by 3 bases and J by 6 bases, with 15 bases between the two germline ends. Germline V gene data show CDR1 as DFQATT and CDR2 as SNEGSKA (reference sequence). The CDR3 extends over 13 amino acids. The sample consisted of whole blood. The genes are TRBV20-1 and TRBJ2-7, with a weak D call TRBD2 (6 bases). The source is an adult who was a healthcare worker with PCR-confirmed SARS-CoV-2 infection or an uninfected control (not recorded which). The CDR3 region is CSASRELGLEQYF. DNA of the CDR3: TGCAGTGCTAGTCGGGAGCTTGGGCTCGAGCAGTACTTC.